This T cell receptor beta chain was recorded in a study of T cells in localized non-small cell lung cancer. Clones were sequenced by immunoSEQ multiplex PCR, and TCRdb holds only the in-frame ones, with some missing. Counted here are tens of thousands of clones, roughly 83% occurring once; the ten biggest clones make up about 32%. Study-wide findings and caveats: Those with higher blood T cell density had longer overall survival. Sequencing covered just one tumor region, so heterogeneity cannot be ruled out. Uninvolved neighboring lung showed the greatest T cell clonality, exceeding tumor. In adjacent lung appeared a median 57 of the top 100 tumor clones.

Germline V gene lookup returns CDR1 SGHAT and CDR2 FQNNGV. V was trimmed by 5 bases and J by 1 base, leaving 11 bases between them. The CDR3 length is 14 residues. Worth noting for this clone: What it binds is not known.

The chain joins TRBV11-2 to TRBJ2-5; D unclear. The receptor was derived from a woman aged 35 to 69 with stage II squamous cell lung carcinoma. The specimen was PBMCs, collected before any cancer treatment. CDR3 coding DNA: TGTGCCAGCAGCCCTCAGTGGATCCAAGAGACCCAGTACTTC. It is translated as CASSPQWIQETQYF.